Below, 28 T cell receptor beta chains from the same sample are listed, as sequenced in a study of blood T cells in healthy people across ages. A second PCR, run for 7 to 11 cycles, used a sample-barcoded 5' primer plus a J-beta primer mix. TCRdb redid the calling of the 5' RACE reads with MiXCR, one entry per CDR3 protein. The table records about 930,000 distinct CDR3 sequences, about 27% of them present only once. The sample was also reused in another study, on T cells of mothers and their children.

The sequencing sample was made of blood. The source is a woman in her 40s in good health.

This clonotype was seen many times. V is TRBV9 and J is TRBJ1-2; a possible D gene is TRBD1 (5 bases). Germline V lookup: CDR1 SGDLS, CDR2 YYNGEE. This CDR3 contains 14 residues. Deletions cut 4 bases from V and 4 bases from J, with 14 bases between. The CDR3 bases are TGTGCCAGCAGCTCAGGCGGGGGGATCTATGGCTACACCTTC. Its protein is CASSSGGGIYGYTF. Together with reference TRBV9 and TRBJ1-2, the CDR3 gives the full variable domain: DSGVTQTPKHLITATGQRVTLRCSPRSGDLSVYWYQQSLDQGLQFLIQYYNGEERAKGNILERFSAQQFPDLHSELNLSSLELGDSALYFCASSSGGGIYGYTFGSGTRLTVV.

The rearrangement joins TRBV15 to TRBJ2-3; D could derive from TRBD1 or TRBD2 (6 bases each). V lost 6 bases, J lost 4 bases, and 14 bases lay in between. Germline values: CDR1 LNHNV, CDR2 YYDKDF (reference sequence). There are 14 residues in the CDR3. The CDR3 region has the DNA TGTGCCACCAGGGCGGGACAATCCGCAGATACGCAGTATTTT. It codes for CATRAGQSADTQYF.

This clonotype was observed a handful of times. J is TRBJ2-7 and V is TRBV5-6; D may be TRBD1 (6 bases). Germline CDR1 SGHDT, CDR2 YYEEEE. Trimming stripped 0 bases from V and 2 bases from J, with 12 bases between. This CDR3 comprises 15 residues. The CDR3 is CASSLGQGLAYEQYF. The CDR3 nucleotides are TGTGCCAGCAGCTTGGGTCAGGGGCTTGCCTACGAGCAGTACTTC.

In regard to this clonotype: The final CDR3 position lacks the conserved phenylalanine or tryptophan, pointing to a likely read error. The chain links TRBV12-3 or TRBV12-4 to TRBJ2-5, with 9 positions matching TRBD1. The CDR3 loop spans 14 amino acids. J lost 4 bases, V lost 4 bases, and 4 bases had no gene match. The CDR3 coding sequence is TGTGCCAGCAGTTCGGACAGGGGTGGAGAGACCCAGTACGTC. Its protein is CASSSDRGGETQYV.

This chain uses TRBV3-1 with TRBJ1-1; D gene ambiguous. Trimming shortened V by 4 bases and J by 5 bases, and 11 bases separated the two germline ends. In germline, CDR1 is LGHDT, CDR2 YNNKEL (reference sequence). The CDR3 consists of 13 residues. This CDR3 reads CASSLKPGTEAFF. In DNA form, the CDR3 reads TGTGCCAGCAGCCTTAAGCCGGGGACTGAAGCTTTCTTT.

This clonotype was observed at least ten times. This chain joins TRBV20-1 and TRBJ2-5; the D call may be TRBD1 or TRBD2 (5 bases each). V dropped 6 bases and J dropped 10 bases, with 18 bases sitting between them. Germline V gene lookup returns CDR1 DFQATT and CDR2 SNEGSKA (reference sequence). The CDR3 sequence is 12 residues long. As DNA, the CDR3 is TGCAGTGCCGTCTCGGGACCTAGGGACCAGTACTTC. Translating it yields CSAVSGPRDQYF.

The J gene is TRBJ2-5, the V gene TRBV4-3, with a possible D match to TRBD2 (7 bases). Germline V CDR1 and CDR2: LGHNA, YSLEER. Trimming took off 0 bases at V and 11 bases at J, with 22 bases between the two ends. CDR3 size: 16 residues. The CDR3 region is CASSQDGAGANNEQYF. The CDR3 coding sequence is TGCGCCAGCAGCCAAGATGGGGCGGGGGCCAACAATGAGCAGTACTTC.

The chain carries TRBV7-2 and TRBJ2-7; weak D call: TRBD2 (6 bases). This CDR3 has 17 residues. Per germline, CDR1 SGHTA and CDR2 FQGNSA. Trimming shortened V by 1 base and J by 7 bases, and 23 bases separated the two germline ends. CDR3 region: CASSLDRAGTFFGEQYF. As DNA, the CDR3 is TGTGCCAGCAGCTTAGACCGGGCGGGGACCTTTTTTGGGGAGCAGTACTTC.

This clonotype was seen repeatedly, ten times or more. V is TRBV12-3 or TRBV12-4 and J is TRBJ1-2, with 7 bases matching TRBD1. J gave up 1 base and V 6 bases, and 11 bases lay outside the gene matches. The CDR3 runs to 16 residues. CDR3 protein: CASSLRQGIINYGYTF. The CDR3 nucleotides are TGTGCCAGCAGCCTAAGACAGGGAATTATTAACTATGGCTACACCTTC.

This clonotype was recorded a few times. The chain employs TRBV20-1 and TRBJ2-1; either TRBD1 or TRBD2 may supply D (5 bases each). CDR3 length: 15 residues. Trimming pared 3 bases from V and 2 bases from J, leaving 14 bases between. Germline V lookup: CDR1 DFQATT, CDR2 SNEGSKA (reference sequence). CDR3 DNA sequence: TGCAGTGCTAGGGGGCTTAGCGCGCCCTACAATGAGCAGTTCTTC. Amino acids: CSARGLSAPYNEQFF.

This clonotype turned up a few times. The gene calls are TRBV5-1 and TRBJ2-7, with D possibly being TRBD1 (6 bases). This CDR3 is built from 13 residues. Per germline, CDR1 SGHRS and CDR2 YFSETQ. Trimming took 7 bases from V and 1 from J, leaving 12 bases between them. CDR3 DNA sequence: TGCGCCAGCGCAGGGGACGGTTCCTACGAGCAGTACTTC. As protein: CASAGDGSYEQYF.

This clonotype was detected ten times or more. A much larger clone lies one base from this, so it may be a read error. The CDR3 protein is CSAPLPLLAGGYSYNEQYF. The CDR3 DNA reads TGCAGTGCCCCTTTGCCACTACTAGCGGGGGGTTACTCCTACAATGAGCAGTACTTC. V usage is TRBV20-1 and J usage is TRBJ2-1, with TRBD2 identical over 12 bases. The DNA end is a closer match to TRBJ2-7, so the J assignment may be wrong. The CDR3 runs 19 residues. Germline CDR1 DFQATT, CDR2 SNEGSKA (reference sequence).

There are a few counts of this clonotype. The chain joins TRBV5-6 to TRBJ2-1; D might be TRBD2 (5 bases). This CDR3 has 15 amino acids. Germline loops: CDR1 SGHDT, CDR2 YYEEEE. Trimming took off 2 bases at V and 5 bases at J, with 14 bases between the two ends. This CDR3 is CASSLVKEGHNEQFF. CDR3 sequence (DNA): TGTGCCAGCAGCTTAGTTAAAGAGGGTCACAATGAGCAGTTCTTC.

This clonotype showed up many times. The chain is built from TRBV6-2 or TRBV6-3 and TRBJ2-5; 9 bases fit TRBD1. This CDR3 contains 16 residues. Germline trimming cut 5 bases from V and 2 bases from J; bases unmatched to any gene: 9. CDR1 is MNHEY, CDR2 SVGEGT, per germline. CDR3: CASSKFGQGRQETQYF. CDR3 nucleotides: TGTGCCAGCAGTAAATTCGGACAGGGGAGACAAGAGACCCAGTACTTC.

The CDR3 DNA is TGTGCCAGCAGCGTCGACGGGGGGGCCGGCGAGCAGTACTTC. This codes for CASSVDGGAGEQYF. The chain links TRBV7-3 to TRBJ2-7; the match to TRBD2 covers 8 bases. CDR3 length: 14 residues. Germline-derived CDR1 and CDR2 are SGHTA and FQGTGA. Losses at the gene ends were 5 bases for V and 6 bases for J; bases not matched to a gene: 9.

This clonotype was picked up many times. The chain is built from TRBV6-4 and TRBJ2-1; TRBD1 or TRBD2 may be the D gene (5 bases each). This CDR3 has 13 residues. The V gene's germline CDR1 is MRHNA and CDR2 SNTAGT. The ends were cut back, 7 bases at V and 10 bases at J, with 17 bases in the middle. In DNA, the CDR3 is TGTGCCAGCACCGACGGGACCTCCGGGGAGCAGTTCTTC. Its translation is CASTDGTSGEQFF.

This clonotype showed up just a few times. This chain joins TRBV10-3 and TRBJ2-1; TRBD2 matches at 7 bases. Trimming took 2 bases from V and 5 from J; bases not matched to a gene: 9. From germline, CDR1 is ENHRY and CDR2 SYGVKD. CDR3 size: 16 residues. The CDR3 loop is CAISEEGRGKNNEQFF. The CDR3 nucleotides are TGTGCCATCAGTGAGGAGGGGAGGGGCAAAAACAATGAGCAGTTCTTC.

This chain connects TRBV4-1 to TRBJ1-4; D gene unclear. V dropped 0 bases and J dropped 5 bases, with 19 bases sitting between them. The CDR3 is 18 residues long. In germline, CDR1 is MGHRA, CDR2 YSYEKL. The CDR3, as DNA: TGCGCCAGCAGCCAAGACCGTTGGGAGTCAAGAGAGAATGAAAAACTGTTTTTT. This encodes CASSQDRWESRENEKLFF.

The rearrangement joins TRBV27 to TRBJ1-2; D uncertain. V lost 11 bases and J lost 7, with 17 bases in between. This CDR3 has 12 amino acids. Germline V CDR1 and CDR2: MNHEY, SMNVEV (reference sequence). The CDR3 loop is CASSQWGFGYTF. In DNA form, the CDR3 reads TGTGCCTCCTCCCAGTGGGGATTTGGCTACACCTTC.

A few counts support this clonotype. CDR3 amino acids: CASSSYSGPQHF. The CDR3 bases are TGTGCCAGCAGCTCCTATTCCGGGCCCCAGCATTTT. The V gene is TRBV3-1, the J gene TRBJ1-5; no reliable D call. Germline V gene data show CDR1 as LGHDT and CDR2 as YNNKEL (reference sequence). V lost 5 bases to trimming and J lost 9 bases, with 11 bases between them. The CDR3 is 12 amino acids.

The CDR3 coding sequence is TGCAGTGCTAGCCTACCTGCGGGGGCCTCTGGCACAGATACGCAGTATTTT. Encoded protein: CSASLPAGASGTDTQYF. The rearrangement uses TRBV20-1 and TRBJ2-3, with D possibly being TRBD2 (7 bases). The CDR3 covers 17 residues. Germline V gene sequence: CDR1 DFQATT, CDR2 SNEGSKA (reference sequence). V was cut by 3 bases and J by 1 base, with 20 bases left in between.

The table lists this clonotype with many counts. V usage is TRBV7-9 and J usage is TRBJ1-1; 9 bases match TRBD1. V gave up 2 bases and J gave up 5 bases; unmatched junction bases: 12. Germline V gives CDR1 SEHNR, CDR2 FQNEAQ (reference sequence). This CDR3 spans 17 amino acids. CDR3 nucleotides: TGTGCCAGCAGCTTATCTACTAAGCCGGGACAGGGAACTGAAGCTTTCTTT. Its translation is CASSLSTKPGQGTEAFF.

This chain joins TRBV5-1 and TRBJ2-2; D unresolved. Deletions cut 2 bases from V and 8 bases from J, with 10 bases between. CDR3 length equals 13 residues. The germline V gene encodes CDR1 SGHRS and CDR2 YFSETQ. CDR3 loop: CASSLHDPGELFF. DNA of the CDR3: TGCGCCAGCAGCTTACACGACCCTGGGGAGCTGTTTTTT.

This clonotype was observed many times. The V call is TRBV12-3 or TRBV12-4, the J call TRBJ2-7; D is perhaps TRBD2 (6 bases). Trimming took off 3 bases at V and 6 bases at J, with 12 bases between the two ends. CDR3 size: 13 residues. DNA for the CDR3: TGTGCCAGCAGTTTGCGGGGTCTGGGCGAGCAGTACTTC. Translated: CASSLRGLGEQYF.

This clonotype has a count of ten or more. The V gene is TRBV15, the J gene TRBJ2-1; D uncertain. V lost 1 base and J lost 5, with 30 bases in between. CDR1 is LNHNV and CDR2 is YYDKDF in the germline V gene (reference sequence). This CDR3 comprises 21 residues. The CDR3 loop reads CATSRGGREHLFSRSHNEQFF. The CDR3 DNA reads as TGTGCCACCAGCAGAGGTGGAAGAGAACATCTGTTCTCCCGCTCACACAATGAGCAGTTCTTC.

The chain employs TRBV15 and TRBJ2-7; 8 nucleotides match TRBD2. Germline V lookup: CDR1 LNHNV, CDR2 YYDKDF (reference sequence). The ends lost 0 bases at V and 2 bases at J; junction bases unmatched: 3. The CDR3 covers 15 residues. CDR3 DNA sequence: TGTGCCACCAGCAGAGACGGGGGGGGAACCTACGAGCAGTACTTC. The encoded protein is CATSRDGGGTYEQYF.

This clonotype was detected ten times or more. The CDR3 nucleotides are TGTGCCAGCAGCTTCCGGGACAGGGCCTACGAGCAGTACTTC. This sequence encodes CASSFRDRAYEQYF. The chain recombines TRBV11-2 with TRBJ2-7; TRBD1 matches 9 bases. CDR3 length equals 14 residues. Trimming removed 3 bases from V and 2 bases from J; junction bases left unmatched: 2. Germline assignment: CDR1 SGHAT and CDR2 FQNNGV.

V is TRBV18 and J is TRBJ1-6; D is ambiguous. Germline V gives CDR1 KGHSH, CDR2 LQKENI. There are 14 residues in the CDR3. Trimming took off 6 bases at V and 7 bases at J, with 13 bases between the two ends. In DNA form, the CDR3 reads TGTGCCAGCTCTTCCGGCCCGGCCAATTCACCCCTCCACTTT. The encoded protein is CASSSGPANSPLHF.